Listed below are T cell receptor beta chains from one sample, sequenced in a study of post-analysis software for immune sequencing data. TCRdb processed the PCR reads anew with MiXCR; each CDR3 protein has one entry. The sample carries approximately 730,000 distinct CDR3 sequences, about 32% recorded once. What was sequenced was blood. Every receptor here comes from a girl between 10 and 17 years old with multiple sclerosis. Each CDR3 is given with its conserved first and last residue. Each record gives: clone size, V gene, D gene, J gene, CDR3 protein, CDR3 DNA. The D gene is left open where the match is weak. Rows may omit the clone size; those that give it use once, few, many or a size class.

.	TRBV5-6	.	TRBJ2-1	CASSLALSIWDTSYNEQFF	TGTGCCAGCAGCTTGGCCCTTTCTATTTGGGACACCTCCTACAATGAGCAGTTCTTC
.	TRBV20-1	.	TRBJ1-6	CSARAGSSYNSPLHF	TGCAGTGCTAGAGCAGGGAGCTCCTATAATTCACCCCTCCACTTT
few	TRBV7-9	TRBD2	TRBJ2-5	CASSSEERGWRETQYF	TGTGCCAGCAGCTCGGAAGAGCGGGGGTGGAGGGAGACCCAGTACTTC
few	TRBV25-1	.	TRBJ2-3	CASRALGGGRTDTQYF	TGTGCCAGCAGAGCCCTGGGGGGTGGGAGGACAGATACGCAGTATTTT
.	TRBV18	TRBD1	TRBJ2-7	CASSPGTDEQYF	TGTGCCAGCTCACCAGGGACAGACGAGCAGTACTTC
few	TRBV6-1	.	TRBJ2-7	CASSPGRAPSYEQYF	TGTGCCAGCAGTCCCGGACGGGCTCCTTCCTACGAGCAGTACTTC
few	TRBV20-1	TRBD2	TRBJ2-7	CSARDPIQRGYEQYF	TGCAGTGCTAGAGATCCCATCCAGCGGGGGTACGAGCAGTACTTC
.	TRBV20-1	.	TRBJ2-3	CSTRSGGNTQYF	TGCAGTACTAGATCTGGGGGGAATACGCAGTATTTT
few	TRBV20-1	.	TRBJ2-7	CSAPAADSSYEQYF	TGCAGTGCTCCCGCCGCGGATAGCTCCTACGAGCAGTACTTC
few	TRBV25-1	TRBD2	TRBJ2-1	CASATLGLAGARSYNEQFF	TGTGCCAGCGCGACGCTGGGGCTAGCGGGGGCACGTTCCTACAATGAGCAGTTCTTC
.	TRBV5-1	.	TRBJ2-7	CASSPLNGGGEQYF	TGCGCCAGCAGCCCACTAAACGGGGGTGGGGAGCAGTACTTC
.	TRBV10-3	TRBD1	TRBJ2-5	CAISEDRGPETQYF	TGTGCCATCAGCGAGGACAGGGGCCCAGAGACCCAGTACTTC
many	TRBV29-1	TRBD1	TRBJ1-2	CSADRANYGYTF	TGCAGCGCGGACAGGGCTAACTATGGCTACACCTTC
.	TRBV6-6	.	TRBJ2-3	CASSYTQQGPDTQYF	TGTGCCAGCAGTTACACTCAGCAGGGCCCAGATACGCAGTATTTT